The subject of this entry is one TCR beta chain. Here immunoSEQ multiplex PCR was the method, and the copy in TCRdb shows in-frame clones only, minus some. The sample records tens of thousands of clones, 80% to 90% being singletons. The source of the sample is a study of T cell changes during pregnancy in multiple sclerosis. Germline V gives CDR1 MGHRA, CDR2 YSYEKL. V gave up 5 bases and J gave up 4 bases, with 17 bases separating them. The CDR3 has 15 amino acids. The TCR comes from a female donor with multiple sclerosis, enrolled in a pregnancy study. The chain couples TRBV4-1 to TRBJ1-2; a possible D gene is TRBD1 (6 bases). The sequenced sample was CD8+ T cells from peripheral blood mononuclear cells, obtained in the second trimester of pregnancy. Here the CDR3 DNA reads TGCGCCAGCAGCGAAAGTCGGGGGGGCGGCTATGGCTACACCTTC. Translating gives CASSESRGGGYGYTF.